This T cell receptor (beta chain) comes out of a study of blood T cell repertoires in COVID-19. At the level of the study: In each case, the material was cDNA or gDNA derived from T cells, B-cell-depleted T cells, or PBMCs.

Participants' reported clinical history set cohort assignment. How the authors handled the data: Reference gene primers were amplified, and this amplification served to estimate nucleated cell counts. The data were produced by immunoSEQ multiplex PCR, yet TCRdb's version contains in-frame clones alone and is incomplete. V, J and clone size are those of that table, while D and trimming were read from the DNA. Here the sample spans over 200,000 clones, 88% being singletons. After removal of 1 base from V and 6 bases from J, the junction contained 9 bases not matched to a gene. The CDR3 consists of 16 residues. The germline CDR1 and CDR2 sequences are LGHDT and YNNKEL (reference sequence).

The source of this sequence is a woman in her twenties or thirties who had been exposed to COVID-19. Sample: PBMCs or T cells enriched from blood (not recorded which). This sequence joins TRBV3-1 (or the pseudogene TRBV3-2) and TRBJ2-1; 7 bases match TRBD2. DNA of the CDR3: TGTGCCAGCAGCCAAGTAGCGGGCCACGGGGTCAATGAGCAGTTCTTC. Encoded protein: CASSQVAGHGVNEQFF.